At least ten counts were recorded for the clone carrying this T cell receptor beta chain. Antigen specificity is unknown. The data derive from a study of regulatory T cells in long-lasting Graves disease. Study-level information: Antithyroid drug exposure in newly diagnosed Graves' patients had lasted under 3 months. Study outcomes and limitations: TCR diversity was lower in persistent Graves' patients than in newly diagnosed ones. Persistent disease was associated with favored TRBV28 usage and with favored use of TRBJ1-2 and TRBJ2-5.

Time point noted: newly diagnosed GD, antithyroid drugs for less than 3 months. PBMCs provided the RNA from which the TCR library was made. Arm-PCR of CDR3 regions and iRepertoire HTBI primers were used to build TCR beta libraries. MiXCR, applied by TCRdb to the multiplex PCR reads, yields one record per CDR3 protein. This table has under 500,000 distinct CDR3 sequences, about a sixth appearing once. This CDR3 comprises 15 residues. The junction had 7 bases not matched to a gene; V was cut back by 5 bases and J by 5 bases. Germline-derived CDR1 and CDR2 are KGHDR and SFDVKD. These same records also appear under a second study, on T cells in Graves' hyperthyroidism and ophthalmopathy.

The chain employs TRBV24-1 and TRBJ2-1; 8 nucleotides agree with TRBD1. The receptor comes from a woman aged 25 to 39 with Graves disease. The sequences come from peripheral blood mononuclear cells (PBMCs), collected at new diagnosis, from a patient treated with antithyroid drugs. The CDR3 DNA sequence: TGTGCCACCAGTGGGACAATACAGGGGGACAATGAGCAGTTCTTC. Encoded protein: CATSGTIQGDNEQFF.